The 20 T cell receptor beta chains given below trace back to one sample, sequenced in a study of long-term antiretroviral therapy in people with HIV. The assay, immunoSEQ v3.0, was run at survey level. Profiled with immunoSEQ multiplex PCR; TCRdb holds only in-frame clones, not every one. The sample contains over 30,000 clones, just under 80% of which appear only once. Sample: unsorted PBMCs, taken 3.1 years after starting antiretroviral therapy. These receptors were obtained from a woman between 50 and 59 years old with HIV.

The rearrangement links TRBV2 to TRBJ1-5; no definite D call. Trimming removed 4 bases at V and 1 base at J, with 2 bases between. Germline CDR1 SNHLY, CDR2 FYNNEI. The CDR3 totals 12 residues. The CDR3 loop is CASSASNQPQHF. The DNA of the CDR3 is TGTGCCAGCAGTGCCAGCAATCAGCCCCAGCATTTT.

V usage is TRBV6-5 and J usage is TRBJ1-4, with 11 bases that match TRBD1. The CDR3 contains 15 residues. The germline CDR1 and CDR2 sequences are MNHEY and SVGAGI. V was clipped by 9 bases and J by 8 bases; unmatched bases: 11. For the CDR3, the DNA is TGTGCCAGTGGACAGGGGGCGCTCGTATGGGAAAAACTGTTTTTT. It specifies CASGQGALVWEKLFF.

The chain couples TRBV7-6 to TRBJ2-1, with D possibly being TRBD2 (6 bases). The germline V gene encodes CDR1 SGHVS and CDR2 FNYEAQ. Trimming removed 5 bases at V and 7 bases at J, with 18 bases between. CDR3 size: 15 residues. The DNA for the CDR3 is TGTGCCAGCAGCCCTATCTGGGCGGGACCAAATGAGCAGTTCTTC. It is translated as CASSPIWAGPNEQFF.

The genes are TRBV6-1 and TRBJ2-7; D is unclear. V lost 4 bases and J lost 2, with 15 bases in between. Germline CDR1 MNHNS, CDR2 SASEGT. The CDR3 runs to 15 residues. The CDR3 DNA sequence: TGTGCCAGCAGTGTGATTTATAGCAGCGCCTACGAGCAGTACTTC. Its translation is CASSVIYSSAYEQYF.

The chain is built from TRBV30 and TRBJ2-3; no definite D call. Germline V gene data show CDR1 as GTSNPN and CDR2 as SVGIG (reference sequence). The CDR3 sequence is 11 residues long. V shed 5 bases and J shed 2 bases, with 5 bases lying between them. The CDR3 sequence is CAWAHTDTQYF. In nucleotides, the CDR3 is TGTGCCTGGGCGCACACAGATACGCAGTATTTT.

V gene TRBV7-3 combines with J gene TRBJ2-2; no clear D. V lost 4 bases and J 5 bases, leaving 11 bases between the germline ends. There are 14 residues in the CDR3. CDR1 is SGHTA, CDR2 FQGTGA, per germline. CDR3 sequence reads: CASSYLALTGELFF. CDR3 coding DNA: TGTGCCAGCAGCTACTTAGCCCTTACCGGGGAGCTGTTTTTT.

This clone was seen a single time. This chain connects TRBV18 to TRBJ2-3, with D unresolved. Germline V gene sequence: CDR1 KGHSH, CDR2 LQKENI. This CDR3 spans 14 amino acids. V lost 3 bases and J lost 0, with 7 bases in between. CDR3: CASSPGRSTDTQYF. CDR3 coding DNA: TGTGCCAGCTCACCTGGGCGGAGCACAGATACGCAGTATTTT.

The chain combines TRBV5-1 with TRBJ2-1; 8 positions match TRBD1. The V gene's germline CDR1 is SGHRS and CDR2 YFSETQ. This CDR3 is built from 16 residues. Trimming removed 1 base from V and 3 bases from J; junction bases left unmatched: 6. In DNA, the CDR3 is TGCGCCAGCAGCTTGAGCAGGGGGCGCCTCTACAATGAGCAGTTCTTC. The encoded protein is CASSLSRGRLYNEQFF. Filled out from reference TRBV5-1 and TRBJ2-1, the complete variable domain reads KAGVTQTPRYLIKTRGQQVTLSCSPISGHRSVSWYQQTPGQGLQFLFEYFSETQRNKGNFPGRFSGRQFSNSRSEMNVSTLELGDSALYLCASSLSRGRLYNEQFFGPGTRLTVL.

The chain combines TRBV30 with TRBJ1-1; possibly TRBD1 for D (6 bases). Germline assignment: CDR1 GTSNPN and CDR2 SVGIG (reference sequence). V was shortened by 0 bases and J by 3 bases, with 14 bases between the two germline ends. The CDR3 covers 15 residues. The CDR3 protein is CAWSVLLGTYTEAFF. The CDR3 nucleotides are TGTGCCTGGAGTGTACTATTAGGGACATACACTGAAGCTTTCTTT.

Worth noting for this clone: The germline gene is not matched at one end of the junction; a read error may be the cause. The V and J genes are TRBV30 and TRBJ2-5; D gene ambiguous. The V gene's germline CDR1 is GTSNPN and CDR2 SVGIG (reference sequence). CDR3 length equals 10 residues. CDR3: CAWNCRRCHF. In DNA form, the CDR3 reads TGTGCCTGGAATTGTCGACGGTGTCACTTC.

The V gene is TRBV19, the J gene TRBJ1-2, with a tentative D call TRBD1 (5 bases). Deletions cut 4 bases from V and 3 bases from J, with 15 bases between. There are 15 residues in the CDR3. Germline V lookup: CDR1 LNHDA, CDR2 SQIVND (reference sequence). CDR3 amino acids: CASSKGSGRDYGYTF. CDR3 coding DNA: TGTGCCAGTAGTAAGGGGAGCGGCAGGGACTATGGCTACACCTTC.

This chain joins TRBV20-1 and TRBJ2-1, with unresolved D. This CDR3 has 11 residues. Trimming took 6 bases from V and 3 from J, leaving 6 bases between them. Looked up from germline, CDR1 is DFQATT and CDR2 is SNEGSKA (reference sequence). DNA of the CDR3: TGCAGTGCCCCTAACTACAATGAGCAGTTCTTC. Residues: CSAPNYNEQFF.

The chain couples TRBV29-1 to TRBJ2-3; the D gene is possibly TRBD2 (5 bases). CDR3 length: 13 amino acids. With 3 bases removed from V and 5 bases from J, the gap between germline ends came to 12 bases. Germline V lookup: CDR1 SQVTM, CDR2 ANQGSEA. The CDR3 sequence is CSVEASEVDTQYF. CDR3 nucleotide sequence: TGCAGCGTTGAGGCCTCGGAGGTAGATACGCAGTATTTT.

The chain carries TRBV7-3 and TRBJ1-1; D not certain. The CDR3 extends over 14 amino acids. V dropped 2 bases and J dropped 2 bases, with 9 bases sitting between them. Germline CDR1 reads SGHTA; CDR2 reads FQGTGA. The CDR3 protein is CASSLVGRNTEAFF. For the CDR3, the DNA is TGTGCCAGCAGCTTAGTGGGTCGAAACACTGAAGCTTTCTTT.

For the CDR3, the DNA is TGCGCCAGCCGCACTAGCCCCAGCACAGATACGCAGTATTTT. Residues: CASRTSPSTDTQYF. V and J are TRBV5-1 and TRBJ2-3, with D maybe TRBD2 (6 bases). CDR3 length equals 14 residues. The V end was cut by 7 bases, the J end by 0 bases, with 12 bases between. Germline values: CDR1 SGHRS, CDR2 YFSETQ.

The gene calls are TRBV2 and TRBJ1-6; the match to TRBD1 covers 7 bases. Germline V gene lookup returns CDR1 SNHLY and CDR2 FYNNEI. The trim removed 6 bases at V and 7 bases at J, leaving 6 bases unmatched. The CDR3 sequence is 14 residues long. CDR3 sequence (DNA): TGTGCCAGCAGCGACAGGGTTGGGAATTCACCCCTCCACTTT. Residues: CASSDRVGNSPLHF.

V gene TRBV9 combines with J gene TRBJ2-2; 10 bases fit TRBD2. The trim removed 6 bases at V and 4 bases at J, leaving 15 bases unmatched. The CDR3 consists of 18 residues. From germline, CDR1 is SGDLS and CDR2 YYNGEE. The CDR3 bases are TGTGCCAGCACCAGTAGGCTAGCGGGGGCTGGTAGCACCGGGGAGCTGTTTTTT. This translates into CASTSRLAGAGSTGELFF. Full variable domain (missing parts from reference TRBV9 and TRBJ2-2): DSGVTQTPKHLITATGQRVTLRCSPRSGDLSVYWYQQSLDQGLQFLIQYYNGEERAKGNILERFSAQQFPDLHSELNLSSLELGDSALYFCASTSRLAGAGSTGELFFGEGSRLTVL.

The chain links TRBV29-1 to TRBJ1-3; D is unclear. Trimming removed 4 bases from V and 0 bases from J, with 7 bases in between. Germline values: CDR1 SQVTM, CDR2 ANQGSEA. This CDR3 spans 13 amino acids. In DNA form, the CDR3 reads TGCAGCGTTGGGGTTAGCTCTGGAAACACCATATATTTT. Translating gives CSVGVSSGNTIYF. Supplemented by reference TRBV29-1 and TRBJ1-3, the full variable domain reads SAVISQKPSRDICQRGTSLTIQCQVDSQVTMMFWYRQQPGQSLTLIATANQGSEATYESGFVIDKFPISRPNLTFSTLTVSNMSPEDSSIYLCSVGVSSGNTIYFGEGSWLTVV.

CDR3 protein: CASSDGQSPYEQYF. CDR3 in DNA: TGTGCCAGCAGCGACGGACAGAGCCCATACGAGCAGTACTTC. The chain employs TRBV9 and TRBJ2-7; TRBD1 might be the D (6 bases). Germline-derived CDR1 and CDR2 are SGDLS and YYNGEE. Trimming took off 3 bases at V and 4 bases at J, with 14 bases between the two ends. The CDR3 is 14 residues long.

This clone appeared once. The chain couples TRBV5-1 to TRBJ1-6, with a weak D call TRBD1 (5 bases). CDR1 is SGHRS, CDR2 YFSETQ, per germline. The length of the CDR3 is 16 residues. Trimming removed 0 bases at V and 9 bases at J, with 16 bases between. The CDR3, as DNA: TGCGCCAGCAGCTTGGGCACAGCTTCGGGGGTTTCACCCCTCCACTTT. This sequence encodes CASSLGTASGVSPLHF.